These T cell receptor beta chains were read from a single sample in a study of blood T cell repertoires in COVID-19. Generated by immunoSEQ multiplex PCR, the TCRdb table keeps only in-frame clones and is missing some. The sample lists about 270,000 clones, around 90% occurring once. Specimen: PBMCs or T cells enriched from blood (not recorded which). These receptors were collected from a woman in her 30s with acute COVID-19. The CDR3 runs from the conserved cysteine through the conserved F or W. A D gene is named only where the DNA matches it firmly. Clone sizes are given selectively: once, few, many, or a class where the clone is expanded.

clone size	V gene	D gene	J gene	CDR3 protein	CDR3 DNA
-	TRBV24-1	TRBD1	TRBJ2-2	CATSDTGGTGELFF	TGTGCCACCAGTGATACAGGGGGCACCGGGGAGCTGTTTTTT
-	TRBV14	TRBD2	TRBJ2-1	CASSHILAGSYNEQFF	TGTGCCAGCAGCCATATCCTAGCGGGCTCCTACAATGAGCAGTTCTTC
-	TRBV5-5	-	TRBJ2-2	CASSSTGAGSGELFF	TGTGCCAGCAGCTCTACAGGGGCGGGGAGCGGGGAGCTGTTTTTT
-	TRBV29-1	TRBD2	TRBJ2-7	CSVARPTSGDLYEQYF	TGCAGCGTTGCAAGACCGACTAGCGGAGATCTCTACGAGCAGTACTTC
once	TRBV9	-	TRBJ2-3	CASSVGPGGTDTQYF	TGTGCCAGCAGCGTAGGGCCAGGGGGCACAGATACGCAGTATTTT
-	TRBV2	TRBD2	TRBJ2-3	CASSSFGGGTDTQYF	TGTGCCAGCAGTTCCTTCGGGGGGGGGACAGATACGCAGTATTTT
-	TRBV7-7	TRBD2	TRBJ2-7	CASSLFQREPLGYEQYF	TGTGCCAGCAGCTTGTTCCAGCGGGAGCCGCTAGGCTACGAGCAGTACTTC
-	TRBV19	TRBD1	TRBJ2-1	CASSFDRAYNEQFF	TGTGCCAGTAGCTTTGACAGGGCCTACAATGAGCAGTTCTTC
-	TRBV14	-	TRBJ2-2	CASSQEQPGNTGELFF	TGTGCCAGCAGCCAAGAACAACCGGGTAACACCGGGGAGCTGTTTTTT
-	TRBV5-4	-	TRBJ2-1	CASSSDNSDNEQFF	TGTGCCAGCAGCTCTGACAATTCCGACAATGAGCAGTTCTTC
-	TRBV9	-	TRBJ2-3	CASSLTGGVLDTQYF	TGTGCCAGCAGCCTAACTGGAGGGGTCCTGGATACGCAGTATTTT
-	TRBV19	TRBD2	TRBJ2-3	CASRRGRAMTDTQYF	TGTGCCAGTAGACGCGGGAGGGCCATGACAGATACGCAGTATTTT
-	TRBV6-5	-	TRBJ1-6	CASLKDSYSPLHF	TGTGCCAGCTTGAAGGACAGCTATTCACCCCTCCACTTT
-	TRBV24-1	-	TRBJ2-2	CATSDPGVTGELFF	TGTGCCACCAGTGATCCAGGGGTAACCGGGGAGCTGTTTTTT
few	TRBV28	-	TRBJ2-7	CASSLTGEQYF	TGTGCCAGCAGTCTTACGGGGGAGCAGTACTTC
-	TRBV19	TRBD2	TRBJ2-1	CASTSGEHYEQFF	TGTGCCAGTACTAGCGGGGAGCATTATGAGCAGTTCTTC
-	TRBV19	-	TRBJ2-1	CASTISGVGHNEQFF	TGTGCCAGTACTATTAGCGGAGTAGGTCACAATGAGCAGTTCTTC
-	TRBV28	TRBD2	TRBJ2-7	CASSLAGPYEQYF	TGTGCCAGCAGCCTAGCGGGACCCTACGAGCAGTACTTC
-	TRBV27	TRBD2	TRBJ2-2	CASSSQFEREGENTGELFF	TGTGCCAGCAGTTCCCAGTTCGAGCGGGAGGGCGAGAACACCGGGGAGCTGTTTTTT
-	TRBV3-1/TRBV3-2	-	TRBJ1-5	CASSQSSGFSQPQHF	TGTGCCAGCAGCCAAAGTTCAGGGTTCAGTCAGCCCCAGCATTTT
-	TRBV7-2	-	TRBJ1-1	CASSYGGGTTEAFF	TGTGCCAGCAGCTATGGCGGAGGGACCACTGAAGCTTTCTTT
-	TRBV7-3	TRBD1	TRBJ2-2	CASSSSGTGRELFF	TGTGCCAGCAGCTCCTCCGGGACAGGGAGGGAGCTGTTTTTT